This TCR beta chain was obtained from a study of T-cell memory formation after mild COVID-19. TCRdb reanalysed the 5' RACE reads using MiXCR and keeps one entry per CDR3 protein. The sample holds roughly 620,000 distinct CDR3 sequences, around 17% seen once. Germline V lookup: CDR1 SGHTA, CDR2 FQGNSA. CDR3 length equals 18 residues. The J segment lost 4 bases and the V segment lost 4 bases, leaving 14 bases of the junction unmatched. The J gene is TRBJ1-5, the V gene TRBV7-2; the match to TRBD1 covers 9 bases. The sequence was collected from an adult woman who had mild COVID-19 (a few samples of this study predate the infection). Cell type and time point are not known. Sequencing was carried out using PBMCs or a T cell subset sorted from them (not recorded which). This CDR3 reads CASSSSQGQGLLNQPQHF. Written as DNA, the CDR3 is TGTGCCAGCAGCTCTAGCCAGGGACAGGGTCTACTGAATCAGCCCCAGCATTTT.